This T cell receptor beta chain originates from a study of neurological immune-mediated disorders. TCRdb re-called the 5' RACE reads with MiXCR, one entry per CDR3 protein. The table lists about 50,000 distinct CDR3 sequences, 10% of them singletons. The junction had 11 bases not matched to a gene; V was cut back by 8 bases and J by 7 bases. CDR1 is SGHTA and CDR2 is FQGNSA in the germline V gene. The CDR3 length is 13 residues. Sequenced input: PBMCs. The V gene is TRBV7-2, the J gene TRBJ2-7; 7 positions match TRBD1. The origin of this receptor is a woman aged 40 to 50 with HTLV-1-associated myelopathy (HAM/TSP). The CDR3 loop is CASLVQGSGEQYF. The CDR3, as DNA: TGTGCCAGCTTAGTACAGGGGAGCGGAGAGCAGTACTTC.